These 3 T cell receptor beta chains came from one sample sequenced in a study of CD8+CD57+ T cells in acquired aplastic anemia. Genomic DNA, serving as template, underwent TCR beta VDJ and CDR3 profiling. Via MiXCR, TCRdb re-called the reads, giving one row per CDR3 protein. The sample lists roughly 240,000 distinct CDR3 sequences; around half were seen once. Whoever was chosen for sequencing had shown CD8+CD57+ cell expansion by flow cytometry. The sample was sorted CD4+, CD8+, or CD8+CD57+ T cells (not recorded which) from PBMCs. These TCRs come from a human donor with aplastic anemia.

The CDR3 nucleotides read TGTGCCAGCAGTTTGATGACTAGCGGGAGGTCCGATAAGCAGTACTTC. Encoded protein: CASSLMTSGRSDKQYF. This chain uses TRBV28 with TRBJ2-7; 13 bases are shared with TRBD2. Germline loops: CDR1 MDHEN, CDR2 SYDVKM. This CDR3 contains 16 residues. Trimming removed 3 bases from V and 8 bases from J; junction bases left unmatched: 10.

This clonotype was seen more than once but under ten times. CDR3 bases: TGTGCCACCGGGACAGGCAATTCACCCCTCCACTTT. The encoded protein is CATGTGNSPLHF. The rearrangement uses TRBV5-4 and TRBJ1-6, with 8 bases identical to TRBD1. Germline V gene lookup returns CDR1 SGHNT and CDR2 YYREEE (reference sequence). The CDR3 consists of 12 residues. With V trimmed by 9 bases and J by 7 bases, 3 bases remained unmatched.

The chain carries TRBV12-3 or TRBV12-4 and TRBJ2-7; perhaps TRBD1 as D (6 bases). V was shortened by 6 bases and J by 12 bases, with 15 bases between the two germline ends. CDR3 length: 11 residues. The CDR3 protein is CASSQKTGRYF. The CDR3 region has the DNA TGTGCCAGCAGCCAAAAGACAGGACGGTACTTC.